This T cell receptor beta chain was recorded in a study of T cells after yellow fever vaccination. Study results and limitations: Some clonotypes were seen in both the CD4 and the CD8 compartments. These made up a small share and likely arose from convergent recombination. FACS-sorted repertoires could harbor abundant contaminating bulk-population clonotypes.

Trimming took 8 bases from V and 4 from J; bases not matched to a gene: 19. Germline assignment: CDR1 SGHTA and CDR2 FQGTGA. The CDR3 is 17 amino acids. With respect to this clonotype: Its specificity is not known.

Synthesis of TCR cDNA relied on 5'RACE template switching, which attached a universal primer site and UMIs. TCRdb reanalysed the 5' RACE reads using MiXCR and keeps one entry per CDR3 protein. This table has 300,000 to 350,000 distinct CDR3 sequences, approximately 3.9% appearing once. The chain employs TRBV7-3 and TRBJ1-2, with TRBD1 identical over 7 bases. The specimen was PBMCs, collected 5 days after the yellow fever booster vaccination. The TCR comes from a man younger than 35 who received the YFV17D yellow fever vaccine. This CDR3 reads CASLQRRDRAPLYGYTF. The CDR3 DNA is TGTGCCAGCCTACAACGCCGTGACAGGGCCCCCCTCTATGGCTACACCTTC.